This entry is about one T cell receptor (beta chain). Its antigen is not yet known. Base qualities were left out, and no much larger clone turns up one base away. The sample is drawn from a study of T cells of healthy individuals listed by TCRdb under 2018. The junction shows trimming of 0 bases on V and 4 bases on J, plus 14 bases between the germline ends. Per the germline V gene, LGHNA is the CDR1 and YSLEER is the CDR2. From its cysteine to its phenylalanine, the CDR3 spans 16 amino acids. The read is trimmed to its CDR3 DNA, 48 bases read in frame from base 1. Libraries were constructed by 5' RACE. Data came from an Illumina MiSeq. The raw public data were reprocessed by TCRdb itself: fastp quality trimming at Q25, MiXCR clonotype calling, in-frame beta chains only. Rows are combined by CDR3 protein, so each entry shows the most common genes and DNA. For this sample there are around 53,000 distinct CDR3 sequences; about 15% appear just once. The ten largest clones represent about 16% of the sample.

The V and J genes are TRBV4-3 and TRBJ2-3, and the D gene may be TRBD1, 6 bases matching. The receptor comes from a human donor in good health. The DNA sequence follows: TGCGCCAGCAGCCAAGATCCCGTACAGGGTTCAGATACGCAGTATTTT. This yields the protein CASSQDPVQGSDTQYF.